This TCR beta chain derives from a study of response to subunit inactivated influenza vaccine (dated by TCRdb to between 2017 and 2018). Regarding the study in general: To follow how T cells responded to a trivalent subunit inactivated influenza vaccine, the researchers relied on deep quantitative profiling of the T cell receptor repertoire.

Broad study findings and their caveats: The authors suggested that each seasonal influenza vaccination may recruit only a limited number of new T cells.

The sample holds many counts of this clonotype. Its cognate antigen has yet to be identified. The sample holds no much larger clone one base away, and base qualities are not on file. Receptor libraries were prepared by RT-PCR. The run used an Illumina HiSeq 2500. TCRdb passed the public sequencing reads through fastp at Q25 and MiXCR, retaining productive beta sequences. A single entry per CDR3 protein holds the most common genes and DNA from its merged rows. Recorded for this sample are around 650,000 distinct CDR3 sequences; 15% to 18% of them occurred a single time. 11% of the sample is held by the ten biggest clonotypes. This sequence was found in a man aged 45-65 years who received an inactivated influenza vaccine. Donor details come from another sample of the same person, matched by shared clones. Source: PBMCs from blood, taken roughly 12 days after vaccination.

This receptor carries the CDR3 CASSQFHYEQYF. The DNA is TGTGCCAGCAGCCAATTCCACTACGAGCAGTACTTC. The V gene is TRBV14 and the J gene is TRBJ2-7, with the D gene call left open. Deletion took 2 bases off V and 3 bases off J, with a span of 5 bases between the germline ends. The CDR3 has 12 amino acids, counting the end cysteine and phenylalanine. Of all the DNA, just the CDR3 is kept, 36 bases in frame from base 1. The germline V gene provides CDR1 SGHDN and CDR2 FVKESK.